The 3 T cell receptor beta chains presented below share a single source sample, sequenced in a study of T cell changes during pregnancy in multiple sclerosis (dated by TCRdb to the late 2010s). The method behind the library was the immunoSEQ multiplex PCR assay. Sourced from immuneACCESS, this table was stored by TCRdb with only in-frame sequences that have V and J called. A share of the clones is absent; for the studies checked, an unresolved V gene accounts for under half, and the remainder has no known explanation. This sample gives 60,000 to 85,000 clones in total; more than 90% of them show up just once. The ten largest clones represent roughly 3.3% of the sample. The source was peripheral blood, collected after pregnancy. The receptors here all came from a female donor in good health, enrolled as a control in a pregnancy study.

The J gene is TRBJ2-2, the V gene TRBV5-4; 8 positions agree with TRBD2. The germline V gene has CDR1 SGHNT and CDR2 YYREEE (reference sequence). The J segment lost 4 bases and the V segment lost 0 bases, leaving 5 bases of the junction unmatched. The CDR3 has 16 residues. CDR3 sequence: CASSLGVAGSTGELFF. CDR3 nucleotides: TGTGCCAGCAGCTTGGGGGTAGCGGGGAGCACCGGGGAGCTGTTTTTT. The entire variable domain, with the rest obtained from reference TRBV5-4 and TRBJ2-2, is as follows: ETGVTQSPTHLIKTRGQQVTLRCSSQSGHNTVSWYQQALGQGPQFIFQYYREEENGRGNFPPRFSGLQFPNYSSELNVNALELDDSALYLCASSLGVAGSTGELFFGEGSRLTVL.

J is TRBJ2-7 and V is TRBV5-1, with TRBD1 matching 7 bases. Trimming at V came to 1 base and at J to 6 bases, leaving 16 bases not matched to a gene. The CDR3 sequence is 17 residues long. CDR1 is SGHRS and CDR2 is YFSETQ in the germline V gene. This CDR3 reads CASSLKPPGQGVGEQYF. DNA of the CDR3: TGCGCCAGCAGCTTGAAACCCCCAGGGCAGGGGGTAGGCGAGCAGTACTTC.

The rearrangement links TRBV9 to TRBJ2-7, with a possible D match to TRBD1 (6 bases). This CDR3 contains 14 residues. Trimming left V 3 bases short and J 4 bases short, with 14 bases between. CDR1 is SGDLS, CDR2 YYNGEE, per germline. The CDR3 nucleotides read TGTGCCAGCAGCGAGACAGGCGACGATTACGAGCAGTACTTC. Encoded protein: CASSETGDDYEQYF.